The source of this T cell receptor (beta chain) is a study of T-cell reconstitution after alpha-beta-depleted transplantation in children. A library of TCRbeta sequences, prepared with unique molecular identifiers, was generated. Each CDR3 protein is one row after TCRdb ran MiXCR on the PCR reads. There are 200,000 to 250,000 distinct CDR3 sequences in the sample; roughly 8.3% occur only once, and about a third lies in the top ten. On this clonotype itself: An end of the junction does not agree with germline; a read error may underlie this.

Germline loops: CDR1 KGHDR, CDR2 SFDVKD. The CDR3 loop spans 21 amino acids. This sample comprised PBMCs, mostly from graft donor cells, obtained 360 days after TCRalphabeta/CD19-depleted stem cell transplant. V usage is TRBV24-1 and J usage is TRBJ2-2; 13 positions agree with TRBD2. This sequence originates from a male patient under 10 years old who had a stem cell transplant for acute myeloid leukemia, so the T cells may come from the graft donor. The CDR3 sequence is CGTSDLIITSGRGMNTGELFF. CDR3 sequence (DNA): TGTGGCACCAGTGATTTGATAATAACTAGCGGGAGGGGAATGAACACCGGGGAGCTGTTTTTT.